This T cell receptor beta chain was identified during a study of OX40 agonist ivuxolimab in advanced cancers. Method: immunoSEQ multiplex PCR; TCRdb's copy keeps in-frame clones and lacks some. The sample yields 20,000 to 30,000 clones, around 75% seen once. To note about this clone: Its antigen is currently unknown.

This CDR3 has 18 amino acids. V gave up 0 bases and J gave up 4 bases, with 22 bases separating them. Germline CDR1 reads MGHRA; CDR2 reads YSYEKL. General study results and limits: Circulating CD4+ and CD8+ T cells showed clonal expansion by week 6 at 0.1 to 3.0 mg/kg.

Source: CD4+ or CD8+ T cells sorted from blood, taken in a trial of the OX40 agonist ivuxolimab. This rearrangement joins TRBV4-1 to TRBJ2-7, with a tentative D call TRBD2 (7 bases). The sequence was obtained from an adult with an advanced solid tumor such as melanoma, head and neck, liver or kidney cancer. CDR3 residues: CASSQEGYLPGGRYEQYF. The CDR3, as DNA: TGCGCCAGCAGCCAAGAGGGGTACCTCCCGGGGGGCCGGTACGAGCAGTACTTC.